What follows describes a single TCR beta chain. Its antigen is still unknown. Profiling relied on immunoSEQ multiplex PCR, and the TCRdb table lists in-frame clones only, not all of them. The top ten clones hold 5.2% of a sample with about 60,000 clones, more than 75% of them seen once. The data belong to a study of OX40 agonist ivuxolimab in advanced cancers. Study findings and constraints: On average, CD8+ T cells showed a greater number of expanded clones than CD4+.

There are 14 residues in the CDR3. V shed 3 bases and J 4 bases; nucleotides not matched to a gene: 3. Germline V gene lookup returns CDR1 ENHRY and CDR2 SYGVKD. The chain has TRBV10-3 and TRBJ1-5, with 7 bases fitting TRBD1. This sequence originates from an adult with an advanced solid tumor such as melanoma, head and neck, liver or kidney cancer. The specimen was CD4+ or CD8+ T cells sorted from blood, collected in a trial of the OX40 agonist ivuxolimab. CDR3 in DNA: TGTGCCATCAGTGATGGGACAGCTAATCAGCCCCAGCATTTT. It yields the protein CAISDGTANQPQHF.